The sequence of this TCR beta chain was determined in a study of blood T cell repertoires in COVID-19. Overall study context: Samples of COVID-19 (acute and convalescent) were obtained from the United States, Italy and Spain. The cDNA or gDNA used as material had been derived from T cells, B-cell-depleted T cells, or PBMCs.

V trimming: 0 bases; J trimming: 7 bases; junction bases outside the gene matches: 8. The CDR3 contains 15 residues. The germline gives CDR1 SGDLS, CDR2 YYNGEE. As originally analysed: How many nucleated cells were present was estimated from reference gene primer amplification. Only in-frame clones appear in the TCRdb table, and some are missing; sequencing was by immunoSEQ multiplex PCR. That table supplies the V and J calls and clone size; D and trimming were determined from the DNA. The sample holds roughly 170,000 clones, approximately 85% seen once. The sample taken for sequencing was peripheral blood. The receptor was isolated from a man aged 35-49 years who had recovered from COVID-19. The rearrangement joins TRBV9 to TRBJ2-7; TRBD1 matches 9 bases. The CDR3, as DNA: TGTGCCAGCAGCGTAGGGCGCGGGACAGGGATTGAGCAGTACTTC. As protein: CASSVGRGTGIEQYF.